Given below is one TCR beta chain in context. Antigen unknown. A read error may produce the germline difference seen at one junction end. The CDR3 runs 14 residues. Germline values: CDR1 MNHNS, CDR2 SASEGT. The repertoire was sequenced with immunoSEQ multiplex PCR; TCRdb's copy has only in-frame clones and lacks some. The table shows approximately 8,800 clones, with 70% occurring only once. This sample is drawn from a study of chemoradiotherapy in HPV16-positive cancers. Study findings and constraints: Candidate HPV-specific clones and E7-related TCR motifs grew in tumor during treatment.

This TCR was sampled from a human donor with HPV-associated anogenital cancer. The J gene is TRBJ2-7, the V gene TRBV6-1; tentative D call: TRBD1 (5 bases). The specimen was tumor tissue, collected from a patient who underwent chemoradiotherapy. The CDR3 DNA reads TGTGCCAACAGTGAAAGTCAGGGTTCCTACGAGCAGTACTTC. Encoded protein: CANSESQGSYEQYF.